A selection of T cell receptor beta chains follows, all from one sample in a study of cytomegalovirus exposure and HLA in healthy donors. Sequenced by immunoSEQ multiplex PCR; TCRdb stores in-frame clones only, minus some. The sample gives 150,000 to 200,000 clones, more than 65% of which show up once; about 9.7% is in the top ten. Material for sequencing was PBMCs. Receptors were obtained from a man aged 18 to 30 in good health and CMV-seropositive. CDR3s include the opening cysteine and the closing phenylalanine or tryptophan. Each record gives: D gene, clone size, V gene, J gene, CDR3 protein, CDR3 DNA. The D gene is left open where the match is weak. Clone size, where shown, is once, few, many, or a class for clones that have expanded.

D gene: -
clone size: -
V gene: TRBV14
J gene: TRBJ1-1
CDR3 protein: CASSQDPGTEAFF
CDR3 DNA: TGTGCCAGCAGCCAAGATCCGGGAACTGAAGCTTTCTTT

D gene: -
clone size: -
V gene: TRBV11-2
J gene: TRBJ2-7
CDR3 protein: CASSSIRHPAYEQYF
CDR3 DNA: TGTGCCAGCAGCTCCATCAGACATCCCGCCTACGAGCAGTACTTC

D gene: -
clone size: -
V gene: TRBV2
J gene: TRBJ1-1
CDR3 protein: CASSEAHRPMNTEAFF
CDR3 DNA: TGTGCCAGCAGTGAAGCGCACAGGCCAATGAACACTGAAGCTTTCTTT

D gene: TRBD1
clone size: once
V gene: TRBV7-2
J gene: TRBJ1-1
CDR3 protein: CASSPWGQGGGIAFF
CDR3 DNA: TGTGCCAGCAGCCCATGGGGACAGGGCGGGGGAATAGCTTTCTTT

D gene: TRBD1
clone size: -
V gene: TRBV5-8
J gene: TRBJ2-2
CDR3 protein: CASSFLAGTGELNTGELFF
CDR3 DNA: TGTGCCAGCAGCTTCCTGGCCGGGACAGGGGAGTTGAACACCGGGGAGCTGTTTTTT

D gene: -
clone size: -
V gene: TRBV28
J gene: TRBJ2-7
CDR3 protein: CASSQGFPPYEQYF
CDR3 DNA: TGTGCCAGCAGTCAGGGATTCCCTCCCTACGAGCAGTACTTC

D gene: TRBD2
clone size: -
V gene: TRBV28
J gene: TRBJ2-5
CDR3 protein: CASRVAGSETQYF
CDR3 DNA: TGTGCCAGCAGGGTAGCGGGGTCGGAGACCCAGTACTTC

D gene: -
clone size: few
V gene: TRBV6-5
J gene: TRBJ2-1
CDR3 protein: CASSYARGGSYNEQFF
CDR3 DNA: TGTGCCAGCAGTTACGCAAGGGGTGGGTCCTACAATGAGCAGTTCTTC

D gene: -
clone size: -
V gene: TRBV7-6
J gene: TRBJ1-1
CDR3 protein: CASSLGARGGPNTEAFF
CDR3 DNA: TGTGCCAGCAGCTTAGGAGCCCGTGGCGGCCCGAACACTGAAGCTTTCTTT

D gene: TRBD1
clone size: -
V gene: TRBV4-2
J gene: TRBJ1-2
CDR3 protein: CASSQDRGDGYTF
CDR3 DNA: TGTGCCAGCAGCCAAGACAGGGGGGATGGCTACACCTTC

D gene: -
clone size: -
V gene: TRBV4-3
J gene: TRBJ2-7
CDR3 protein: CASSQDRGEPYEQYF
CDR3 DNA: TGCGCCAGCAGCCAAGATCGAGGCGAGCCCTACGAGCAGTACTTC